This TCR beta chain was captured in a study of blood T cells in healthy people across ages. Roughly 9.2 milliliters of peripheral blood were drawn from each donor into EDTA-treated tubes. PBMCs were isolated at a quantity of at least 7 million per sample. With 0 bases clipped from V and 3 bases from J, the junction kept 6 bases outside the gene matches. Germline-derived CDR1 and CDR2 are SGDLS and YYNGEE. CDR3 length: 16 amino acids. The second PCR ran 7 to 11 cycles with a sample-barcoded 5' primer and J-beta primers. TCRdb reanalysed the 5' RACE reads using MiXCR and keeps one entry per CDR3 protein. The repertoire includes 750,000 or so distinct CDR3 sequences, roughly 25% of them detected once, and around 9.2% sits in the top ten. The same specimen was also included in a second study, on T cells of mothers and their children. As reported in that work: Healthy Caucasian mothers, a few in number, and their six children were the donors. Overlap ran slightly, non-significantly higher for related than unrelated mother-child pairs.

The V call is TRBV9, the J call TRBJ2-7; 10 bases map to TRBD2. Sequencing was carried out using blood. This TCR was sampled from a boy aged 5-17 years in good health. The CDR3: CASSVEGSGRFYEQYF. CDR3 in DNA: TGTGCCAGCAGCGTAGAGGGTAGCGGGAGGTTCTACGAGCAGTACTTC. The full variable domain, its missing parts supplied by reference TRBV9 and TRBJ2-7, is DSGVTQTPKHLITATGQRVTLRCSPRSGDLSVYWYQQSLDQGLQFLIQYYNGEERAKGNILERFSAQQFPDLHSELNLSSLELGDSALYFCASSVEGSGRFYEQYFGPGTRLTVT.